The rows below give T cell receptor beta chains drawn from one sample of a study of blood T cell repertoires in COVID-19. Repertoires were generated with immunoSEQ multiplex PCR, while TCRdb's copy carries only in-frame clones and drops some. The sample shows approximately 170,000 clones, around 80% of them seen only once. The sequenced sample consisted of PBMCs or T cells enriched from blood (not recorded which). These receptors all come from a woman between 45 and 65 years old who had recovered from COVID-19. CDR3s include the opening cysteine and the closing phenylalanine or tryptophan. The D gene is left open where the match is weak. For some rows the clone size is stated as once, few or many, or as a class when expanded; others skip it.

CDR3 DNA: TGTGCCAGCAGTTGGACCCGGGGGATGGGAAACACTGAAGCTTTCTTT
CDR3 protein: CASSWTRGMGNTEAFF
D gene: .
V gene: TRBV28
clone size: .
J gene: TRBJ1-1

CDR3 DNA: TGTGCCAGCAGGATTGGGCTCGGGGAGCTGTTTTTT
CDR3 protein: CASRIGLGELFF
D gene: .
V gene: TRBV27
clone size: once
J gene: TRBJ2-2

CDR3 DNA: TGTGCCACCTCAGGGCCTTACCCCCTCCGAAACACCATATATTTT
CDR3 protein: CATSGPYPLRNTIYF
D gene: .
V gene: TRBV6-5
clone size: .
J gene: TRBJ1-3

CDR3 DNA: TGTGCCAGCAGCCAAACGGGACAGGCCAAAAACATTCAGTACTTC
CDR3 protein: CASSQTGQAKNIQYF
D gene: TRBD1
V gene: TRBV3-1/TRBV3-2
clone size: .
J gene: TRBJ2-4

CDR3 DNA: TGTGCCAGCAGTGAACCGGGAAAGGATCATGGTGGCTACACCTTC
CDR3 protein: CASSEPGKDHGGYTF
D gene: .
V gene: TRBV25-1
clone size: .
J gene: TRBJ1-2

CDR3 DNA: TGTGCCAGTAGTATTTTCTCCGGGTCTAGGCAGCCCCAGCATTTT
CDR3 protein: CASSIFSGSRQPQHF
D gene: .
V gene: TRBV19
clone size: .
J gene: TRBJ1-5

CDR3 DNA: TGTGCCAGCAGTGAAGCGTTTCGTTTGGGCGGCTACACCTTC
CDR3 protein: CASSEAFRLGGYTF
D gene: .
V gene: TRBV6-1
clone size: .
J gene: TRBJ1-2

CDR3 DNA: TGTGCCAGCAGCCAAGACCTCACCACCACCGGGACAAATCAGCCCCAGCATTTT
CDR3 protein: CASSQDLTTTGTNQPQHF
D gene: .
V gene: TRBV4-2
clone size: .
J gene: TRBJ1-5

CDR3 DNA: TGTGCCAGTAGTATAGAGGGTTGGACTAGTAACACAGATACGCAGTATTTT
CDR3 protein: CASSIEGWTSNTDTQYF
D gene: TRBD2
V gene: TRBV19
clone size: .
J gene: TRBJ2-3

CDR3 DNA: TGTGCCAGCAGTTCCTCAGGGGGCCCCTATGGCTACACCTTC
CDR3 protein: CASSSSGGPYGYTF
D gene: TRBD1
V gene: TRBV27
clone size: .
J gene: TRBJ1-2

CDR3 DNA: TGTGCCAGCAGTTACAAGACTAGCGGGAGCTACAATGAGCAGTTCTTC
CDR3 protein: CASSYKTSGSYNEQFF
D gene: TRBD2
V gene: TRBV6-5
clone size: few
J gene: TRBJ2-1

CDR3 DNA: TGTGCCAGCAGCCAGGGGACAGGGCTCTATGAGCAGTTCTTC
CDR3 protein: CASSQGTGLYEQFF
D gene: TRBD1
V gene: TRBV3-1/TRBV3-2
clone size: .
J gene: TRBJ2-1

CDR3 DNA: TGTGCCAGCAGCCCGGACAGGGCCCAACTGTACTCTGGAAACACCATATATTTT
CDR3 protein: CASSPDRAQLYSGNTIYF
D gene: TRBD1
V gene: TRBV7-2
clone size: .
J gene: TRBJ1-3

CDR3 DNA: TGTGCCAGAAGTCGCTCCCGACGGGTCTTCGGGTACGAGCAGTACTTC
CDR3 protein: CARSRSRRVFGYEQYF
D gene: .
V gene: TRBV7-5
clone size: .
J gene: TRBJ2-7

CDR3 DNA: TGTGCCAGCAGTGAAGGCCAGGGCGCCTACGAGCAGTACTTC
CDR3 protein: CASSEGQGAYEQYF
D gene: .
V gene: TRBV25-1
clone size: few
J gene: TRBJ2-7

CDR3 DNA: TGTGCCAGCTCCCTTTTCGAAAGCCGGGACTATGGCTACACCTTC
CDR3 protein: CASSLFESRDYGYTF
D gene: .
V gene: TRBV18
clone size: .
J gene: TRBJ1-2

CDR3 DNA: TGTGCCAGCAGCCTCGGGACACCCGGCGGAGCTTTCTTT
CDR3 protein: CASSLGTPGGAFF
D gene: .
V gene: TRBV5-8
clone size: .
J gene: TRBJ1-1

CDR3 DNA: TGTGCCAGCTCTACAAACGAGGCTGATACGCAGTATTTT
CDR3 protein: CASSTNEADTQYF
D gene: .
V gene: TRBV18
clone size: .
J gene: TRBJ2-3

CDR3 DNA: TGTGCCAGCAGCTTGGACTCAACCCAAGAGACCCAGTACTTC
CDR3 protein: CASSLDSTQETQYF
D gene: .
V gene: TRBV5-4
clone size: .
J gene: TRBJ2-5

CDR3 DNA: TGTGCCAGCAGCCGACAGGGGGCTGTGAACACTGAAGCTTTCTTT
CDR3 protein: CASSRQGAVNTEAFF
D gene: TRBD1
V gene: TRBV3-1/TRBV3-2
clone size: once
J gene: TRBJ1-1

CDR3 DNA: TGTGCCAGCAGTTTTCAGGGGATGGTTCCCTACGAGCAGTACTTC
CDR3 protein: CASSFQGMVPYEQYF
D gene: .
V gene: TRBV27
clone size: .
J gene: TRBJ2-7

CDR3 DNA: TGTGCCAGCAGCCAAGATTTAACGGCACTAGCGGGCGTCAATGAGCAGTTCTTC
CDR3 protein: CASSQDLTALAGVNEQFF
D gene: TRBD2
V gene: TRBV3-1/TRBV3-2
clone size: .
J gene: TRBJ2-1

CDR3 DNA: TGTGCCAGCAGCTCGGGGGGATCCCATACCTACGAGCAGTACTTC
CDR3 protein: CASSSGGSHTYEQYF
D gene: TRBD2
V gene: TRBV5-4
clone size: .
J gene: TRBJ2-7

CDR3 DNA: TGCGCCAGCAGCTTGAACTTCTACGAGCAGTACTTC
CDR3 protein: CASSLNFYEQYF
D gene: .
V gene: TRBV5-1
clone size: .
J gene: TRBJ2-7

CDR3 DNA: TGTGCCAGTACCCAGTGGACAGTGAGCGGAGATGGCTACACCTTC
CDR3 protein: CASTQWTVSGDGYTF
D gene: .
V gene: TRBV19
clone size: .
J gene: TRBJ1-2

CDR3 DNA: TGCGCCAGCAGCCCTCAAATGGGGACAGAGAGCGTAAAACTGTTTTTT
CDR3 protein: CASSPQMGTESVKLFF
D gene: TRBD1
V gene: TRBV4-1
clone size: .
J gene: TRBJ1-4

CDR3 DNA: TGTGCCAGCAGCCAAGCCAGATGGAGCTCCTACGAGCAGTACTTC
CDR3 protein: CASSQARWSSYEQYF
D gene: .
V gene: TRBV4-2
clone size: .
J gene: TRBJ2-7

CDR3 DNA: TGTGCCAGCAGCTTAAGAGAAAAGGGGTTAGCAGGTGGCTACACCTTC
CDR3 protein: CASSLREKGLAGGYTF
D gene: .
V gene: TRBV7-8
clone size: .
J gene: TRBJ1-2

CDR3 DNA: TGTGCCAGCAGCTCTCAGGGTCTTAGGAACACCGGGGAGCTGTTTTTT
CDR3 protein: CASSSQGLRNTGELFF
D gene: .
V gene: TRBV2
clone size: once
J gene: TRBJ2-2

CDR3 DNA: TGTGCCAGCTCACCTCCAGCGGGAGATACGCAGTATTTT
CDR3 protein: CASSPPAGDTQYF
D gene: .
V gene: TRBV18
clone size: .
J gene: TRBJ2-3

CDR3 DNA: TGTGCCAGCAGCGCATCCTGGGACAGGGGGGGAGCGGAAGCTTTCTTT
CDR3 protein: CASSASWDRGGAEAFF
D gene: TRBD1
V gene: TRBV9
clone size: .
J gene: TRBJ1-1

CDR3 DNA: TGTGCCAGCAGTTACAATCGAGACACTGAAGCTTTCTTT
CDR3 protein: CASSYNRDTEAFF
D gene: .
V gene: TRBV6-2/TRBV6-3
clone size: .
J gene: TRBJ1-1

CDR3 DNA: TGTGCCATCAGTCGGGAGGGAGTCCACGAGCAGTACTTC
CDR3 protein: CAISREGVHEQYF
D gene: TRBD2
V gene: TRBV10-3
clone size: once
J gene: TRBJ2-7

CDR3 DNA: TGTGCCAGTAGCCACGACGGGACAGGAGTTAATCAGCCCCAGCATTTT
CDR3 protein: CASSHDGTGVNQPQHF
D gene: TRBD1
V gene: TRBV19
clone size: .
J gene: TRBJ1-5

CDR3 DNA: TGTGCCAGCAGCGGGACTATTCGAGGCGAGCAGTTCTTC
CDR3 protein: CASSGTIRGEQFF
D gene: TRBD2
V gene: TRBV11-3
clone size: once
J gene: TRBJ2-1

CDR3 DNA: TGTGCCAGCAGTTTCCAGGCAGGGGGGAGGTATGGCTACACCTTC
CDR3 protein: CASSFQAGGRYGYTF
D gene: TRBD1
V gene: TRBV28
clone size: .
J gene: TRBJ1-2

CDR3 DNA: TGTGCCATCAGTGGAGCTAGCGGGAACGCAGATACGCAGTATTTT
CDR3 protein: CAISGASGNADTQYF
D gene: TRBD2
V gene: TRBV10-3
clone size: .
J gene: TRBJ2-3

CDR3 DNA: TGCAGCGCGCCGGCGGACAGGGGAGGGGAAAAACTGTTTTTT
CDR3 protein: CSAPADRGGEKLFF
D gene: TRBD1
V gene: TRBV29-1
clone size: .
J gene: TRBJ1-4

CDR3 DNA: TGTGCCAGCAGCTTTATGACCGGGACAGGGAACGAGCAGTACTTC
CDR3 protein: CASSFMTGTGNEQYF
D gene: TRBD1
V gene: TRBV7-2
clone size: .
J gene: TRBJ2-7

CDR3 DNA: TGTGCCATCAGCCCAGGGAATGGCTACACCTTC
CDR3 protein: CAISPGNGYTF
D gene: .
V gene: TRBV10-3
clone size: .
J gene: TRBJ1-2

CDR3 DNA: TGTGCCAGTAGTATGACTAGCGGGGGGCCTACCTACGAGCAGTACTTC
CDR3 protein: CASSMTSGGPTYEQYF
D gene: TRBD2
V gene: TRBV19
clone size: .
J gene: TRBJ2-7

CDR3 DNA: TGTGCCAGTAGTATTGAGGTGAGCTCCTACAATGAGCAGTTCTTC
CDR3 protein: CASSIEVSSYNEQFF
D gene: .
V gene: TRBV19
clone size: .
J gene: TRBJ2-1

CDR3 DNA: TGTGCCAGCAGTTCAGGGGACAGACCGCTCAATGAGCAGTTCTTC
CDR3 protein: CASSSGDRPLNEQFF
D gene: TRBD1
V gene: TRBV27
clone size: .
J gene: TRBJ2-1

CDR3 DNA: TGTGCCAGCAGCTTATTAAGTTCTCAGACTTATGGCTACACCTTC
CDR3 protein: CASSLLSSQTYGYTF
D gene: .
V gene: TRBV7-9
clone size: .
J gene: TRBJ1-2

CDR3 DNA: TGTGCCAGCAGCATAGACAGGACGGCAAACGGCTACACCTTC
CDR3 protein: CASSIDRTANGYTF
D gene: .
V gene: TRBV5-4
clone size: .
J gene: TRBJ1-2

CDR3 DNA: TGTGCCAGCAGCGCCACTAGCGGGGGGATCAATGAGCAGTTCTTC
CDR3 protein: CASSATSGGINEQFF
D gene: TRBD2
V gene: TRBV7-9
clone size: .
J gene: TRBJ2-1

CDR3 DNA: TGTGCCAGCAGCTGGGACAGGTCCTACGAGCAGTACTTC
CDR3 protein: CASSWDRSYEQYF
D gene: TRBD1
V gene: TRBV5-8
clone size: .
J gene: TRBJ2-7

CDR3 DNA: TGTGCCAGCAGGAGGGAGGGAAGGGGGTCAGATACGCAGTATTTT
CDR3 protein: CASRREGRGSDTQYF
D gene: .
V gene: TRBV7-2
clone size: few
J gene: TRBJ2-3

CDR3 DNA: TGTGCCAGCCTCAGGGGGGAAATATATAATTCACCCCTCCACTTT
CDR3 protein: CASLRGEIYNSPLHF
D gene: TRBD1
V gene: TRBV7-2
clone size: .
J gene: TRBJ1-6

CDR3 DNA: TGTGCCAGCAGTTTAAGAGCGGGGGGGCCGAGCACAGATACGCAGTATTTT
CDR3 protein: CASSLRAGGPSTDTQYF
D gene: TRBD2
V gene: TRBV28
clone size: .
J gene: TRBJ2-3

CDR3 DNA: TGTGCCAGCTCACCCCGAGCGGGGACTAGCCCCTACAATGAGCAGTTCTTC
CDR3 protein: CASSPRAGTSPYNEQFF
D gene: TRBD2
V gene: TRBV18
clone size: .
J gene: TRBJ2-1

CDR3 DNA: TGTGCCAGCAGCCGAACTACAGGGCCCTATGGCTACACCTTC
CDR3 protein: CASSRTTGPYGYTF
D gene: .
V gene: TRBV3-1/TRBV3-2
clone size: .
J gene: TRBJ1-2

CDR3 DNA: TGTGCCAGCAGCCTAAGGGACTCCCGTCACGGGGAGCTGTTTTTT
CDR3 protein: CASSLRDSRHGELFF
D gene: .
V gene: TRBV5-4
clone size: .
J gene: TRBJ2-2

CDR3 DNA: TGTGCCAGTAGCGATCAGGTAAATCAGCCCCAGCATTTT
CDR3 protein: CASSDQVNQPQHF
D gene: .
V gene: TRBV19
clone size: .
J gene: TRBJ1-5

CDR3 DNA: TGTGCCAGCAGTACCGGGGGACAGCCCCAGCATTTT
CDR3 protein: CASSTGGQPQHF
D gene: .
V gene: TRBV12-3/TRBV12-4
clone size: once
J gene: TRBJ1-5